This T cell receptor beta chain was recovered during a study of T cell repertoires in cytomegalovirus infection (dated by TCRdb to between 2017 and 2020). At the level of the whole study: Alongside well-studied HLA-B-restricted epitopes, the peptide stimulations were aimed at recently identified HLA-C-restricted CMV epitopes, whose presentation resists viral immunomodulation. Donor HLA type was relevant to the analysis, because carriage of CMV infection together with the matching HLA type was indicated by public TCR beta signatures.

The treatment or condition label for this specimen denotes: in vitro stimulation with specific CMV peptide epitopes to enrich CMV-specific T cells. The sequencing machine was an Illumina HiSeq 1500. In TCRdb, the public reads were trimmed at Q25 with fastp and aligned with MiXCR, with productive beta chains retained. Rows are unified per CDR3 protein, each entry keeping the most common DNA and genes. For this sample there are fewer than 1,000,000 distinct CDR3 sequences; around 30% appear just once. The top ten clonotypes cover around 15% of the sample. Sequences ENHRY (CDR1) and SYGVKD (CDR2) are obtained from the germline V gene. There are 11 amino acids in the CDR3, from cysteine to phenylalanine inclusive. Only the CDR3 part of the read is kept: 33 bases, read in frame from the first base. V is cut by 4 bases and J by 7 bases, and the space between the germline ends is 5 bases. What the research found in general, with its limitations: In the ex vivo response, HLA-C-restricted CMV-specific TCR beta clonotypes were dominant, and in two of eight donors the single most frequent clonotype came from this HLA-C-restricted group. In both this cohort and an independent roughly 330-donor cohort, the cumulative frequency of public TCR beta family members distinguished carriers of CMV infection plus the relevant HLA type.

This clonotype turned up a few times. Its specific antigen is unknown. Per-base quality was not reported, and no clone a single base away is much larger than it. The sequence links TRBV10-3 to TRBJ2-1; no D segment can be confidently identified. This TCR came from a human donor in good health (CMV status not recorded). Some clones in this sample may be carry-over from other donors' samples. The specimen was cultured CD8+ T cells from PBMCs, collected from culture after CMV antigen stimulation. In nucleotides, the sequence is TGTGCCATCAGTGTGGGGAATGAGCAGTTCTTC. Its amino acids are CAISVGNEQFF.